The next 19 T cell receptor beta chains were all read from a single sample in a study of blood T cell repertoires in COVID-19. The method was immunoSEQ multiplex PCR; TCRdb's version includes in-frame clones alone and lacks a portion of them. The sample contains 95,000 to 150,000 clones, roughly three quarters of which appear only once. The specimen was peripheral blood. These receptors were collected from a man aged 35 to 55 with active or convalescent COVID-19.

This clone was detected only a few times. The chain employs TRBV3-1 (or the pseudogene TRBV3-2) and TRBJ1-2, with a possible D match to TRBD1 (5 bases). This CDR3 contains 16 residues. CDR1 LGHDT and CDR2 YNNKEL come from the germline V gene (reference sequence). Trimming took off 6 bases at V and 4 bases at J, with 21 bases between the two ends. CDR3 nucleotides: TGTGCCAGCAGTTCCAACGTGGCGGGGCCTATCTATGGCTACACCTTC. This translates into CASSSNVAGPIYGYTF.

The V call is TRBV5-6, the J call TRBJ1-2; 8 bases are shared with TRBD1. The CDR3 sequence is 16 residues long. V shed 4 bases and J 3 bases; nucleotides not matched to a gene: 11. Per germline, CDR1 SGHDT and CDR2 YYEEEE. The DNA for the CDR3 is TGTGCCAGCAGCCCCCCCCCGGACAGGGCGGACTATGGCTACACCTTC. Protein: CASSPPPDRADYGYTF.

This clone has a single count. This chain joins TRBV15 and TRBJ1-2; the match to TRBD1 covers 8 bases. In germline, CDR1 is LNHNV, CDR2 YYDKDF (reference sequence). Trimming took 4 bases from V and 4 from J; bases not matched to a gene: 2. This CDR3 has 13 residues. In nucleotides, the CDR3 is TGTGCCACCAGCAATGGACAGGGCTATGGCTACACCTTC. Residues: CATSNGQGYGYTF.

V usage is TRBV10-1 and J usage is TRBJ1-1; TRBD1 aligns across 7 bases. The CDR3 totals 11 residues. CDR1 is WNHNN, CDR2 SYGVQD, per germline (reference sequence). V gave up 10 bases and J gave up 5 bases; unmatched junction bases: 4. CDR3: CAIPRGTEAFF. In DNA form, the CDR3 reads TGCGCCATTCCCAGGGGGACTGAAGCTTTCTTT.

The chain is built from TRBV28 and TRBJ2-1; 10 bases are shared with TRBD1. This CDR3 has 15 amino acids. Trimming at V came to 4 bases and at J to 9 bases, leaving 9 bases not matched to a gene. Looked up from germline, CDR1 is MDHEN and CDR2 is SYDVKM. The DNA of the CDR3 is TGTGCCAGCAGTTCCCGGGACAGGGGATATGTTGAGCAGTTCTTC. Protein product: CASSSRDRGYVEQFF. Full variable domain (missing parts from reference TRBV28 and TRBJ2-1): DVKVTQSSRYLVKRTGEKVFLECVQDMDHENMFWYRQDPGLGLRLIYFSYDVKMKEKGDIPEGYSVSREKKERFSLILESASTNQTSMYLCASSSRDRGYVEQFFGPGTRLTVL.

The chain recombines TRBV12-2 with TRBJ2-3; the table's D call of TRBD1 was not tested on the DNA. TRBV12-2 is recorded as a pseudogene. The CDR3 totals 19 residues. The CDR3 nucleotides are TGTGCAAGTCGCTTAGACCGACCTCGACAGGTGATTAGCACAGATACGCAGTATTTT. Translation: CASRLDRPRQVISTDTQYF.

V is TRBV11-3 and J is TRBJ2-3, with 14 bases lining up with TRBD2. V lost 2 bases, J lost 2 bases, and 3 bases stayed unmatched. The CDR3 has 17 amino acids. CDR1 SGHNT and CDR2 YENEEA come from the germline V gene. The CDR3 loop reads CASSLPGLAGDTDTQYF. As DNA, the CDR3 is TGTGCCAGCAGCTTACCGGGACTAGCGGGGGACACAGATACGCAGTATTTT.

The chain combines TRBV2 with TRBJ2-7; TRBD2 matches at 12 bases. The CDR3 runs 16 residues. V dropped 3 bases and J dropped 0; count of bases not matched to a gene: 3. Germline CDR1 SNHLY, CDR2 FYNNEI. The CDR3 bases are TGTGCCAGCAGTGACCGACTAGCGGGAGACTCCTACGAGCAGTACTTC. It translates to CASSDRLAGDSYEQYF.

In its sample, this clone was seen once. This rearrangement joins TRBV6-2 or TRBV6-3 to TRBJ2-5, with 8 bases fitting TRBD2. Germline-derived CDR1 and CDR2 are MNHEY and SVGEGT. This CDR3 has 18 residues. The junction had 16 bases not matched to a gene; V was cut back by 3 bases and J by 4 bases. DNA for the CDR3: TGTGCCAGCAGTTATAACCGGTTGATGGGACTAGTAGGAGAGACCCAGTACTTC. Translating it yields CASSYNRLMGLVGETQYF.

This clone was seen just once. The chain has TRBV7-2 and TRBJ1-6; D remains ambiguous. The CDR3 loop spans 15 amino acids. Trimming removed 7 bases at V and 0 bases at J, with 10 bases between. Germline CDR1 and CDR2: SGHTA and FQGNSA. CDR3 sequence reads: CASTGEGSYNSPLHF. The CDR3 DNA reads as TGTGCCAGCACCGGTGAGGGCTCCTATAATTCACCCCTCCACTTT.

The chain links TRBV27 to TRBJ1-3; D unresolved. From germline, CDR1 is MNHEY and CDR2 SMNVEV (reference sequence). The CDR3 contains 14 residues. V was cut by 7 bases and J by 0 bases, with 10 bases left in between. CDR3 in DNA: TGTGCCAGCAAGTTCACAAACTCTGGAAACACCATATATTTT. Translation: CASKFTNSGNTIYF.

The CDR3 here is CASSLRSGNTIYF. The CDR3 nucleotides read TGTGCCAGCAGCCTCAGATCTGGAAACACCATATATTTT. The chain is built from TRBV7-9 and TRBJ1-3, with unresolved D. Germline assignment: CDR1 SEHNR and CDR2 FQNEAQ (reference sequence). CDR3 length: 13 amino acids. Trimming removed 5 bases from V and 1 base from J, with 6 bases in between.

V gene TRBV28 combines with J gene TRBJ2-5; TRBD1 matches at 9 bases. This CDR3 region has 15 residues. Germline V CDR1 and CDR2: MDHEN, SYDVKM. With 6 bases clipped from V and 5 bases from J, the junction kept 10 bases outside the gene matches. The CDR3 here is CASRAGTGSMETQYF. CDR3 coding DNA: TGTGCCAGCAGGGCCGGGACAGGGAGTATGGAGACCCAGTACTTC.

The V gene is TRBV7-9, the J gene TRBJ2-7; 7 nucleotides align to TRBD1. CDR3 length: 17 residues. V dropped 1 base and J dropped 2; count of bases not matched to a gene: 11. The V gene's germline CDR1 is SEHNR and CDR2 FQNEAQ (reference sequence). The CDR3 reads CASSLDRGGTVPYEQYF. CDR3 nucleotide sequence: TGTGCCAGCAGCTTAGATCGGGGTGGGACAGTCCCCTACGAGCAGTACTTC.

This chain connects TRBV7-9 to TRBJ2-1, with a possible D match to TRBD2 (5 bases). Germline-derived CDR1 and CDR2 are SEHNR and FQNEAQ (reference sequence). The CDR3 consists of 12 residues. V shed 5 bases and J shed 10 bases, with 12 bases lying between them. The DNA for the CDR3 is TGTGCCAGCAGCGGGAGAGAAGGGGAGCAGTTCTTC. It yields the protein CASSGREGEQFF.

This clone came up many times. The CDR3 bases are TGTGCCAGCAGCTTTGGAGCGGAAAGCTCCTACGAGCAGTACTTC. Amino acids: CASSFGAESSYEQYF. This rearrangement joins TRBV7-2 to TRBJ2-7; D may be TRBD2 (5 bases). CDR3 length equals 15 residues. V was pared by 3 bases and J by 0 bases, with 12 bases between. Germline values: CDR1 SGHTA, CDR2 FQGNSA.

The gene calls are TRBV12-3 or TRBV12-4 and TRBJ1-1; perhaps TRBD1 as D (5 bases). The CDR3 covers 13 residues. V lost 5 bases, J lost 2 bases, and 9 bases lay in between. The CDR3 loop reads CASSMTANTEAFF. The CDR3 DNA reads TGTGCCAGCAGTATGACAGCTAACACTGAAGCTTTCTTT.

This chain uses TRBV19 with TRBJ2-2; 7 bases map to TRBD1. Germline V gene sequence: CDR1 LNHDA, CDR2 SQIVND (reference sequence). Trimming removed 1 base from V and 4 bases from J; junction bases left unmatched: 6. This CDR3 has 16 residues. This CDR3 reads CASSIARGRGTGELFF. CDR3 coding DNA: TGTGCCAGTAGTATAGCTAGGGGGCGAGGCACCGGGGAGCTGTTTTTT.

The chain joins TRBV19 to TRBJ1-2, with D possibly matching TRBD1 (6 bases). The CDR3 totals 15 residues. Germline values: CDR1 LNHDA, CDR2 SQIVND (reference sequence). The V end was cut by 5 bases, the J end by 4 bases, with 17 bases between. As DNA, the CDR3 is TGTGCCAGTAGTCCCCAAGCGACAGGTTCCTATGGCTACACCTTC. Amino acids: CASSPQATGSYGYTF.